This T cell receptor beta chain was sequenced during a study of spatial heterogeneity in lung cancer. Time point reported: sample taken at primary tumor resection. Unsorted samples of tumor, nontumor lung or frozen PBMC had their whole RNA sequenced. TCRdb passed the 5' RACE reads through MiXCR, listing each CDR3 protein once. The sample records approximately 82,000 distinct CDR3 sequences, roughly an eighth being singletons. This clonotype was counted only a few times. The CDR3 sequence is 13 residues long. From germline, CDR1 is DFQATT and CDR2 SNEGSKA (reference sequence). V lost 0 bases and J 4 bases, leaving 9 bases between the germline ends.

V gene TRBV20-1 combines with J gene TRBJ1-2; TRBD1 might be the D (6 bases). The material sequenced was PBMCs, taken at surgery. The receptor was derived from a male donor with early-stage non-small cell lung cancer. In nucleotides, the CDR3 is TGCAGTGCTAGAGAAGGGGGGAGCTATGGCTACACCTTC. It specifies CSAREGGSYGYTF.